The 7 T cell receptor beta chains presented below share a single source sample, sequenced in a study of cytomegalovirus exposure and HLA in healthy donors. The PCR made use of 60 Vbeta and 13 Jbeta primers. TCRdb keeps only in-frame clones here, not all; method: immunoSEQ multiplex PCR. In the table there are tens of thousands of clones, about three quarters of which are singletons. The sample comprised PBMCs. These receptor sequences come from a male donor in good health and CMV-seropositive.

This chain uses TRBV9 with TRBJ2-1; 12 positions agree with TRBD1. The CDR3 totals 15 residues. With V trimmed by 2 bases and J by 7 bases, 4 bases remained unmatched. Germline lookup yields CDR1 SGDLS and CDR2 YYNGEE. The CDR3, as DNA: TGTGCCAGCAGCGTCGGGACAGGGGGCGGGAATGAGCAGTTCTTC. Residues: CASSVGTGGGNEQFF. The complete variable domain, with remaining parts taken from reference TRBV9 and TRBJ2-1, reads DSGVTQTPKHLITATGQRVTLRCSPRSGDLSVYWYQQSLDQGLQFLIQYYNGEERAKGNILERFSAQQFPDLHSELNLSSLELGDSALYFCASSVGTGGGNEQFFGPGTRLTVL.

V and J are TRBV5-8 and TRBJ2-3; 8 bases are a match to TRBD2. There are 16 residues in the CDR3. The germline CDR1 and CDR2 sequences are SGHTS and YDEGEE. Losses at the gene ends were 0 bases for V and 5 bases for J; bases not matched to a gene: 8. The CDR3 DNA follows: TGTGCCAGCAGCTTGGGCGGGGGGCCGATTTTAGATACGCAGTATTTT. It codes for CASSLGGGPILDTQYF. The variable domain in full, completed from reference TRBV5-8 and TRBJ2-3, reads EAGVTQSPTHLIKTRGQQATLRCSPISGHTSVYWYQQALGLGLQFLLWYDEGEERNRGNFPPRFSGRQFPNYSSELNVNALELEDSALYLCASSLGGGPILDTQYFGPGTRLTVL.

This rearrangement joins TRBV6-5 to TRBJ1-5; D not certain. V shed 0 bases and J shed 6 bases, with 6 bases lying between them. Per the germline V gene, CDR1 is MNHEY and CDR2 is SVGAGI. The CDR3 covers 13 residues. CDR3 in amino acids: CASSYSIGQPQHF. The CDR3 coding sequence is TGTGCCAGCAGTTACTCGATCGGTCAGCCCCAGCATTTT.

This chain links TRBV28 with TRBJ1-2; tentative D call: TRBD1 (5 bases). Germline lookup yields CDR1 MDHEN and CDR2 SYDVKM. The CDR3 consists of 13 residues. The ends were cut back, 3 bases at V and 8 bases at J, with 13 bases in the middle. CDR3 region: CASSFNGGGGYTF. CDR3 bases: TGTGCCAGCAGTTTCAATGGGGGGGGAGGCTACACCTTC.

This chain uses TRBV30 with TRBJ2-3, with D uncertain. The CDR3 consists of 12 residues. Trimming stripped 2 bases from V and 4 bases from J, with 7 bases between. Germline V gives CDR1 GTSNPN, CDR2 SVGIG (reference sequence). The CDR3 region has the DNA TGTGCCTGGAGTTACATGGCAGATACGCAGTATTTT. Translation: CAWSYMADTQYF.

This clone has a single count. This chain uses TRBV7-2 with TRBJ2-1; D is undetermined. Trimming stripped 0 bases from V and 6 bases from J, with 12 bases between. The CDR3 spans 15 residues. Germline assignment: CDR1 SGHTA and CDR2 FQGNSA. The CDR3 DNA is TGTGCCAGCAGCTTAGCGCTATCTAGAGTCAATGAGCAGTTCTTC. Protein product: CASSLALSRVNEQFF.

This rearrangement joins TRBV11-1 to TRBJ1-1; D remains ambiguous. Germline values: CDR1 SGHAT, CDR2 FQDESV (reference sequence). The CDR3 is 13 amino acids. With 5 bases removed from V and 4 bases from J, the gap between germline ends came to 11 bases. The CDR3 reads CASSLFEGTEAFF. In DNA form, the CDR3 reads TGTGCCAGCAGCCTTTTTGAGGGCACTGAAGCTTTCTTT.